Sequencing of this TCR beta chain was carried out in a study of blood T cells in healthy people across ages (dated by TCRdb to the mid-2010s). The study in broad terms: In model experiments, template switching captured about one uniquely barcoded TCR beta cDNA molecule for every two T cells. To avoid experimental bias, donors of different ages were distributed randomly across sequencing lanes. Donors were grouped into four age groups: young (average roughly 15 years), middle-aged (39), aged (over 55) and long-lived (less than 85). To track age-related changes in TCR beta repertoire diversity, the study relied on deep sequencing normalized with unique cDNA molecular identifiers. The study analyzed two additional independent replicas of 1 million unique cDNA reads from the same blood draw for two donors, one aged 18 to 29 and one aged 80 or older. The full study reports these points: Observed TCR beta diversity correlated strongly with the percentage of naive T cells measured by flow cytometry. Estimates of total diversity based on one million sequenced T cells were considered lower bounds and underestimates. As age increased, observed TCR beta diversity per million T cells dropped in a roughly linear way, and a significant reduction was already evident by age 40. The long-lived group showed more naive CD4+ T cells, fewer expanded clones and increased TCR diversity than the aged group, suggesting age selection. Because donor CMV infection status was unknown, age-related changes in expanded clonotypes were potentially confounded. Since profiling was done on bulk unsorted PBMCs, naive and antigen-experienced compartments could not be conclusively compared.

Libraries were constructed by 5' RACE. Sequencing was performed on an Illumina HiSeq 2500. A second PCR of roughly 6 to 11 cycles was run with a J-beta primer mix and a sample-barcoded 5' primer. A unique molecular identifier was introduced onto each TCR beta cDNA molecule by a template-switch 5' adaptor carrying 12 random nucleotides. Each sample yielded at least 3 million CDR3-containing paired-end reads. First-strand cDNA was synthesized from all RNA with the Mint cDNA synthesis kit, primed by a TRBC-specific oligonucleotide. Following uracil-DNA glycosylase treatment, all cDNA underwent a first 18-cycle PCR with the universal primers M1SS and BC2_uni_R. Per the authors' processing: For normalization, 1 million high-quality reads, each with a distinct molecular identifier, were randomly selected from each sample. Reads sharing molecular identifiers were discarded rather than binned into consensus sequences. MiTCR, set to a Q25 quality threshold and the strictest error-elimination algorithm, was used for CDR3 identification, clonotype clustering and error correction. A nonparametric unseen species model with Euler transformation was used to estimate a lower bound on total TCR beta diversity. The public reads were run again by TCRdb, first through fastp at Q25 and then through MiXCR, and only productive beta chains were kept. Rows are unified per CDR3 protein, each entry keeping the most common DNA and genes. TCRdb, not the original authors, processed these V and J calls. This sample gives 700,000 to 850,000 distinct CDR3 sequences in total; 50% to 65% of them show up just once. Of the sample, about 38% is held by the ten largest clones.

V is shortened by 4 bases, J by 0 bases, and the region joining them spans 14 bases. Including cysteine and phenylalanine, the CDR3 has 16 amino acids. Only the CDR3 DNA is retained, 48 bases long and in frame from the first base. Reading the germline V gene gives CDR1 MNHNS and CDR2 SASEGT. The donors were around 39 Caucasian individuals from Russia, aged roughly 6 to 90 years, who were systemically healthy. Each donor gave approximately 9.3 milliliters of peripheral blood, collected into EDTA-treated Vacutainer tubes. PBMCs were isolated by Ficoll-Paque density-gradient centrifugation, with at least 6 million obtained per sample. Trizol reagent was used to extract total RNA from the PBMCs, yielding at least 6 micrograms per sample. For every donor, an aliquot of PBMCs went through flow cytometry to measure the percentages of naive CD45RAhigh/CD27high T cells. This clonotype occurred a few times. No antigen is known for it. No base-level quality is on record; no much larger clone is a single base apart.

The receptor chain draws on TRBV6-1 and TRBJ2-3, with a tentative D gene TRBD2 over 6 matching bases. The sequence was obtained from a man older than 75 in good health. The sequenced sample consisted of blood. The CDR3: CASSAVAGSSTDTQYF. The DNA sequence is given as TGTGCCAGCAGTGCCGTCGCGGGATCTAGCACAGATACGCAGTATTTT.